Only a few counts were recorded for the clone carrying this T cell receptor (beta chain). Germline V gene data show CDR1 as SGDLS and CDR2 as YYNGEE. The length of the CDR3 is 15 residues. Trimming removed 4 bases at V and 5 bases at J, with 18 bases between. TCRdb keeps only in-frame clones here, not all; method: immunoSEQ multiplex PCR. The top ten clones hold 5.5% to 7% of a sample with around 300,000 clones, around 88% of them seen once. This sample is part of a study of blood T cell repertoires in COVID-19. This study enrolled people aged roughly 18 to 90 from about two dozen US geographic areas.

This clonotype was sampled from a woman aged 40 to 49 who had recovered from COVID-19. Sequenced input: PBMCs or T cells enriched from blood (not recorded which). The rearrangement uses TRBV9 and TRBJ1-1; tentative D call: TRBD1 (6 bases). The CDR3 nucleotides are TGTGCCAGCAGCCCGAGAGGGTTACAGGGAACTGAAGCTTTCTTT. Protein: CASSPRGLQGTEAFF.